This T cell receptor beta chain was captured in a study of blood T cells in healthy people across ages. Study results and caveats: Long-lived donors had more naive CD4+ cells and higher diversity than aged donors.

The CDR3 spans 13 residues. The V gene lost 2 bases and the J gene lost 2 bases, with 8 bases spanning the gap. The V gene's germline CDR1 is SGDLS and CDR2 YYNGEE. Samples each yielded at least 6 micrograms of total RNA. PCR was performed a second time for about 7 to 12 cycles using a sample-barcoded 5' primer and a J-beta primer mix. Via MiXCR, TCRdb re-called the 5' RACE reads, giving one row per CDR3 protein. Seen here are more than 1.4 million distinct CDR3 sequences, around two fifths observed once, and the top ten hold approximately 7.9%. As concerns this clonotype: Antigen: not known.

The sample comprised blood. V usage is TRBV9 and J usage is TRBJ2-7; D may be TRBD1 (5 bases). The source is a woman aged 18-29 years in good health. The CDR3 here is CASSVEQAYEQYF. CDR3 DNA: TGTGCCAGCAGCGTTGAACAGGCCTACGAGCAGTACTTC.